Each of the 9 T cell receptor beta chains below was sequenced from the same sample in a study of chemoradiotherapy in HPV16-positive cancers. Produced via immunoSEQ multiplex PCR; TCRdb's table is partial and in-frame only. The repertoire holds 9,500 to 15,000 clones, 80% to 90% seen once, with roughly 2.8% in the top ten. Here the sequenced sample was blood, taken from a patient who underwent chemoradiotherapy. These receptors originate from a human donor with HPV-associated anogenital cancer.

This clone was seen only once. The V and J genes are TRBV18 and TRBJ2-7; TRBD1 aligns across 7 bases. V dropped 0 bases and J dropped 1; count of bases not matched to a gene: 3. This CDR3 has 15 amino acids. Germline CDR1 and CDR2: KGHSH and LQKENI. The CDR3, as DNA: TGTGCCAGCTCACCACCAGACAGGGTGTCCTACGAGCAGTACTTC. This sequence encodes CASSPPDRVSYEQYF.

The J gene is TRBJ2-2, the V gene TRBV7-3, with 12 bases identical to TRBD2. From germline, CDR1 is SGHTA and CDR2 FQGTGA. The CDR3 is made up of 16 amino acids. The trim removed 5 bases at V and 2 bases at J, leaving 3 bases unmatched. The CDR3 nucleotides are TGTGCCAGCAGCACGGGACTAGCGGGTAACACCGGGGAGCTGTTTTTT. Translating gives CASSTGLAGNTGELFF.

The CDR3 reads CASRGQGAVQPQHF. For the CDR3, the DNA is TGTGCCAGCAGGGGACAGGGGGCTGTTCAGCCCCAGCATTTT. The chain carries TRBV2 and TRBJ1-5; the match to TRBD1 covers 12 bases. The CDR3 runs to 14 residues. Germline lookup yields CDR1 SNHLY and CDR2 FYNNEI. With V trimmed by 6 bases and J by 6 bases, 3 bases remained unmatched.

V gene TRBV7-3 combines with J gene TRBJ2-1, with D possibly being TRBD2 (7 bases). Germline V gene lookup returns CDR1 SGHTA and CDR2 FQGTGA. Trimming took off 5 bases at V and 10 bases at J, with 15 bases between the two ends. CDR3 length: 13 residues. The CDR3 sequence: CASSPRRGGEQFF. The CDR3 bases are TGTGCCAGCAGCCCCAGGAGGGGGGGCGAGCAGTTCTTC.

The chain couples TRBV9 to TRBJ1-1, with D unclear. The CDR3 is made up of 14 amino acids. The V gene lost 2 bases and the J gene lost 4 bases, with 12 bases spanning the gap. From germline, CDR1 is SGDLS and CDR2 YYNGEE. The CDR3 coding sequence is TGTGCCAGCAGCGTGCAGCCAAGTAGCACTGAAGCTTTCTTT. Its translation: CASSVQPSSTEAFF. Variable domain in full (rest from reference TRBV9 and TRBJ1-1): DSGVTQTPKHLITATGQRVTLRCSPRSGDLSVYWYQQSLDQGLQFLIQYYNGEERAKGNILERFSAQQFPDLHSELNLSSLELGDSALYFCASSVQPSSTEAFFGQGTRLTVV.

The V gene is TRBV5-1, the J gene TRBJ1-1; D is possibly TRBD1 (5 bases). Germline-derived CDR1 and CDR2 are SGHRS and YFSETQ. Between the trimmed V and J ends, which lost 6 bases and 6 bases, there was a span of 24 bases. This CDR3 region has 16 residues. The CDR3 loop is CASTLLIQGHRAEAFF. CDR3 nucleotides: TGCGCCAGCACCCTATTAATCCAGGGTCATAGGGCTGAAGCTTTCTTT.

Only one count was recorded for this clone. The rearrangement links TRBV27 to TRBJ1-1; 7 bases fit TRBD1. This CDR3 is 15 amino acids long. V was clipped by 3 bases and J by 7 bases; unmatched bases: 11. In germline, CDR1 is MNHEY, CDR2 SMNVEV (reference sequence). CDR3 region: CASSFSTGVRGEAFF. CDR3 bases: TGTGCCAGCAGTTTTTCCACAGGGGTACGCGGTGAAGCTTTCTTT.

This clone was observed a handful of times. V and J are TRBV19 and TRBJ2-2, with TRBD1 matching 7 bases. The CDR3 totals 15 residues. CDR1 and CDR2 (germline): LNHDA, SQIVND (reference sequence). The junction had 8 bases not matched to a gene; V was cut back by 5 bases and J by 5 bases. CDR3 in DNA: TGTGCCAGTAGTGGACGGACAGGTTCAACCGGGGAGCTGTTTTTT. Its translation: CASSGRTGSTGELFF. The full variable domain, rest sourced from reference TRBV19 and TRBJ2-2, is DGGITQSPKYLFRKEGQNVTLSCEQNLNHDAMYWYRQDPGQGLRLIYYSQIVNDFQKGDIAEGYSVSREKKESFPLTVTSAQKNPTAFYLCASSGRTGSTGELFFGEGSRLTVL.

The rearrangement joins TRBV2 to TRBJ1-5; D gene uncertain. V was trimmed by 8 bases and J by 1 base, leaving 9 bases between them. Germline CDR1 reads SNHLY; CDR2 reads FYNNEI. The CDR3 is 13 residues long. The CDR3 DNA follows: TGTGCCAGCGGAAAAGACAGCAATCAGCCCCAGCATTTT. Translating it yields CASGKDSNQPQHF.